One T cell receptor beta chain is described in this entry. This specimen belongs to a study of T-cell reconstitution after alpha-beta-depleted transplantation in children. V lost 5 bases to trimming and J lost 4 bases; unmatched junction nucleotides: 4. This CDR3 contains 15 residues. Per the germline V gene, CDR1 is SGHTA and CDR2 is FQGTGA. The library targeted TCRbeta and was prepared with unique molecular identifiers. Via MiXCR, TCRdb re-called the PCR reads, giving one row per CDR3 protein. Among 350,000 to 450,000 distinct CDR3 sequences, roughly 20% were seen once, and the ten largest hold 3.5% to 4%.

Sequences were derived from PBMCs from the stem cell graft donor, sampled from the stem cell graft. The receptor was isolated from a human donor who donated a stem cell graft to a child with acute myeloid leukemia. The rearrangement joins TRBV7-3 to TRBJ2-1; 11 bases are a match to TRBD2. CDR3 DNA sequence: TGTGCCAGCAGCAAGGGACTAGCGGCATACAATGAGCAGTTCTTC. It encodes CASSKGLAAYNEQFF.